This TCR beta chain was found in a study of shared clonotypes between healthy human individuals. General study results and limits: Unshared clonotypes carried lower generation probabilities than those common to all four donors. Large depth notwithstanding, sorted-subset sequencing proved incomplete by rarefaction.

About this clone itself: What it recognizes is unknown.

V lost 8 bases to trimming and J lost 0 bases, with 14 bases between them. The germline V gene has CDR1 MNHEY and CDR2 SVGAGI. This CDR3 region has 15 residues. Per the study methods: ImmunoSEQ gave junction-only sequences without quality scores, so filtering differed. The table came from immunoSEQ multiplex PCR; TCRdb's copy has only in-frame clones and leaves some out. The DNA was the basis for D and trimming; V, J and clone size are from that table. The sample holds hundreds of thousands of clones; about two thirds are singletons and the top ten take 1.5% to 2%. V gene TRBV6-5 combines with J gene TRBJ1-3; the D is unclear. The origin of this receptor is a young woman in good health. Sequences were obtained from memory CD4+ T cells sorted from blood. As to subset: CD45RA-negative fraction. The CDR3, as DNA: TGTGCCAGCTGCGCGGAAATTAACTCTGGAAACACCATATATTTT. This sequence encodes CASCAEINSGNTIYF.